The present entry profiles one TCR beta chain with its context. Its specificity is unknown. The J segment lost 4 bases and the V segment lost 6 bases, leaving 10 bases of the junction unmatched. This CDR3 is 15 amino acids long. Looked up from germline, CDR1 is MDHEN and CDR2 is SYDVKM. The PCR was carried out with 60 Vbeta primers and 13 Jbeta primers. Assay: immunoSEQ multiplex PCR; the TCRdb copy retains only in-frame clones and omits some. The profile shows around 200,000 clones, roughly four fifths of them singletons. The sample originates from a study of cytomegalovirus exposure and HLA in healthy donors. Study-wide background: There were roughly 80 million unique TCRs (from HLA-typed donors) in an early data release. Whole-study results and caveats: Reports showed the classifier diagnosing cytomegalovirus status with high specificity and sensitivity. CMV antigen specificity was confirmed in vitro for a few CMV-associated chains. Analysis performed later showed TCR beta chains linked to HLA being more clonally expanded than equally common others.

V and J are TRBV28 and TRBJ1-1, with 8 positions matching TRBD1. Sequences were obtained from PBMCs. The sequence was obtained from a woman aged 50 to 60 in good health and CMV-seropositive. CDR3 protein: CASRGQGERVTEAFF. In DNA form, the CDR3 reads TGTGCCAGCAGAGGACAGGGAGAGAGGGTCACTGAAGCTTTCTTT.